A selection of T cell receptor beta chains follows, all from one sample in a study of T cell repertoires in cytomegalovirus infection. Antigens of these TCRs are unknown. Via MiXCR, TCRdb re-called the reads, giving one row per CDR3 protein. The sample consists of 650,000 to 900,000 distinct CDR3 sequences, 32% of them appearing once. Material: cultured CD8+ T cells from PBMCs, obtained from culture after CMV antigen stimulation. Source of these receptors: a human donor in good health (CMV status not recorded). Some clones in this sample may be carry-over from other donors' samples. The CDR3 runs from the conserved cysteine through the conserved F or W. A D gene is named only where the DNA matches it firmly. Clone size, where shown, is once, few, many, or a class for clones that have expanded.

J: TRBJ1-2
V: TRBV6-2/TRBV6-3
size: few
D: .
CDR3: CASSYPAADGYTF
DNA: TGTGCCAGCAGTTACCCCGCGGCGGATGGCTACACCTTC

J: TRBJ1-1
V: TRBV6-1
size: .
D: TRBD1
CDR3: CASSYRTGGYTEAFF
DNA: TGTGCCAGCAGTTACCGGACAGGGGGGTATACTGAAGCTTTCTTT

J: TRBJ1-6
V: TRBV4-1
size: few
D: .
CDR3: CASSQARVSYNSPLHF
DNA: TGCGCCAGCAGCCAGGCCCGGGTCTCCTATAATTCACCCCTCCACTTT

J: TRBJ2-5
V: TRBV12-3/TRBV12-4
size: many
D: TRBD1
CDR3: CASTEHRGATQYF
DNA: TGTGCCAGCACCGAACACAGGGGCGCGACCCAGTACTTC

J: TRBJ1-1
V: TRBV7-2
size: few
D: .
CDR3: CASRYHRGTEAFF
DNA: TGTGCCAGCAGGTATCATCGGGGGACTGAAGCTTTCTTT

J: TRBJ1-5
V: TRBV15
size: .
D: TRBD1
CDR3: CATSRDQARTGGGQPQHF
DNA: TGTGCCACCAGCAGAGATCAGGCCCGGACAGGAGGGGGTCAGCCCCAGCATTTT

J: TRBJ1-1
V: TRBV6-6
size: .
D: .
CDR3: CASIAVGYMNTEAFF
DNA: TGTGCCAGCATCGCCGTCGGGTACATGAACACTGAAGCTTTCTTT

J: TRBJ1-5
V: TRBV7-8
size: .
D: .
CDR3: CANSLGGLPNQPQHF
DNA: TGTGCCAACAGCTTAGGGGGTCTTCCTAATCAGCCCCAGCATTTT

J: TRBJ2-3
V: TRBV5-4
size: .
D: .
CDR3: CASSLRQAPRTDTQYF
DNA: TGTGCCAGCAGCTTACGACAGGCCCCACGCACAGATACGCAGTATTTT

J: TRBJ1-2
V: TRBV9
size: once
D: .
CDR3: CASSAEVEVNYGYTF
DNA: TGTGCCAGCAGCGCCGAGGTGGAGGTGAACTATGGCTACACCTTC

J: TRBJ1-1
V: TRBV15
size: .
D: TRBD1
CDR3: CATSRTGGVNTEAFF
DNA: TGTGCCACCAGTAGGACAGGGGGGGTGAACACTGAAGCTTTCTTT

J: TRBJ1-2
V: TRBV7-9
size: many
D: TRBD1
CDR3: CASSPQGPFNYGYTF
DNA: TGTGCCAGCAGTCCACAGGGGCCATTTAACTATGGCTACACCTTC

J: TRBJ1-2
V: TRBV5-4
size: .
D: .
CDR3: CASSFSPAGYTF
DNA: TGTGCCAGCAGCTTCAGCCCCGCTGGCTACACCTTC

J: TRBJ2-1
V: TRBV19
size: .
D: .
CDR3: CATSPAHRSEAYNEQFF
DNA: TGTGCCACTTCCCCGGCGCATAGATCAGAAGCGTACAATGAGCAGTTCTTC

J: TRBJ2-1
V: TRBV7-6
size: many
D: .
CDR3: CASSSDRGAYNEQFF
DNA: TGTGCCAGCAGCTCCGACCGGGGGGCATACAATGAGCAGTTCTTC

J: TRBJ1-3
V: TRBV5-1
size: few
D: .
CDR3: CASSLKADQFGQGNLGRFGNTIYF
DNA: TGCGCCAGCAGCTTGAAAGCAGACCAATTCGGGCAGGGGAATTTGGGTCGTTTCGGGAACACCATATATTTT

J: TRBJ2-1
V: TRBV6-1
size: few
D: .
CDR3: CASSEAPGGRGNEQFF
DNA: TGTGCCAGCAGTGAAGCTCCCGGGGGTAGGGGTAATGAGCAGTTCTTC

J: TRBJ2-2
V: TRBV7-6
size: many
D: .
CDR3: CASSFRGNTGELFF
DNA: TGTGCCAGCAGCTTCCGAGGGAACACCGGGGAGCTGTTTTTT

J: TRBJ2-5
V: TRBV12-3/TRBV12-4
size: few
D: TRBD2
CDR3: CASSPLLAGGQETQYF
DNA: TGTGCCAGCAGTCCATTACTAGCGGGGGGACAAGAGACCCAGTACTTC

J: TRBJ2-3
V: TRBV6-8
size: .
D: .
CDR3: CASSYSTGSTQYF
DNA: TGTGCCAGCAGTTACTCGACTGGGAGTACGCAGTATTTT

J: TRBJ2-5
V: TRBV20-1
size: .
D: TRBD2
CDR3: CSARGSSGGPGTLETQYF
DNA: TGCAGTGCGCGAGGATCTAGCGGGGGCCCGGGGACTCTGGAGACCCAGTACTTC

J: TRBJ2-1
V: TRBV29-1
size: once
D: TRBD2
CDR3: CSVELTANRGGLAEYNEQFF
DNA: TGCAGCGTTGAATTAACCGCGAACAGGGGCGGACTAGCGGAATACAATGAGCAGTTCTTC

J: TRBJ1-2
V: TRBV11-2
size: few
D: .
CDR3: CASSLQGGDGYTF
DNA: TGTGCCAGCAGCCTACAGGGAGGTGACGGCTACACCTTC

J: TRBJ2-2
V: TRBV12-3/TRBV12-4
size: .
D: .
CDR3: CASSPGREWIGELFF
DNA: TGTGCCAGCAGCCCGGGACGGGAATGGATCGGGGAGCTGTTTTTT

J: TRBJ2-1
V: TRBV29-1
size: .
D: .
CDR3: CSVEREGEQFF
DNA: TGCAGCGTTGAAAGGGAAGGTGAGCAGTTCTTC

J: TRBJ2-3
V: TRBV28
size: .
D: .
CDR3: CASSFRLVGGPGTDTQYF
DNA: TGTGCCAGCAGTTTTAGGCTAGTGGGGGGGCCAGGCACAGATACGCAGTATTTT

J: TRBJ2-1
V: TRBV12-3/TRBV12-4
size: .
D: TRBD2
CDR3: CASSLTSGGARYNEQFF
DNA: TGTGCCAGCAGTTTGACTAGCGGGGGGGCAAGGTACAATGAGCAGTTCTTC

J: TRBJ1-3
V: TRBV27
size: .
D: .
CDR3: CASSLLPGLNTIYF
DNA: TGTGCCAGCAGTTTATTGCCCGGGTTAAACACCATATATTTT

J: TRBJ2-7
V: TRBV12-3/TRBV12-4
size: .
D: .
CDR3: CASSLIREGEQYF
DNA: TGTGCCAGCAGTTTGATCAGGGAAGGCGAGCAGTACTTC

J: TRBJ2-1
V: TRBV5-4
size: .
D: TRBD1
CDR3: CASRTQGSPYNEQFF
DNA: TGTGCCAGCAGAACACAGGGGAGCCCCTACAATGAGCAGTTCTTC

J: TRBJ2-5
V: TRBV6-5
size: .
D: .
CDR3: CASSYEGARRETQYF
DNA: TGTGCCAGCAGTTACGAAGGGGCTCGGAGGGAGACCCAGTACTTC